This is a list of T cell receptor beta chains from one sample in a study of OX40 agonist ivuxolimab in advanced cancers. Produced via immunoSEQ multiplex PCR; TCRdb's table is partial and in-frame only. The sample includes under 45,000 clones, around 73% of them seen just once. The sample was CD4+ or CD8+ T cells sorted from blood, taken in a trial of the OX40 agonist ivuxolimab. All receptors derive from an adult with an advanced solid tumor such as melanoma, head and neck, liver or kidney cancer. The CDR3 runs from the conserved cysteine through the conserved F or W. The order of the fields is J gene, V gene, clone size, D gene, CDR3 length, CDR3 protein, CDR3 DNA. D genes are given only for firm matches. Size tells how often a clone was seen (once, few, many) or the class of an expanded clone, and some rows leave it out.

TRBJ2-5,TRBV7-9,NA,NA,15,CASSLFEGVQETQYF,TGTGCCAGCAGCTTATTCGAGGGAGTACAAGAGACCCAGTACTTC
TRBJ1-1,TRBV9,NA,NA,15,CASRPTGRGETEAFF,TGTGCCAGCAGGCCTACAGGTCGAGGGGAAACTGAAGCTTTCTTT
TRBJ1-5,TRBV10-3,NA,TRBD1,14,CAISEGTGLQPQHF,TGTGCCATCAGTGAAGGGACAGGTCTGCAGCCCCAGCATTTT
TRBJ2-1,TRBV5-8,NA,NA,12,CASSLRLTKQFF,TGTGCCAGCAGCTTGAGGCTCACCAAGCAGTTCTTC
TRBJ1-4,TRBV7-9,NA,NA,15,CASSWDVRANEKLFF,TGTGCCAGCAGCTGGGACGTAAGGGCTAATGAAAAACTGTTTTTT
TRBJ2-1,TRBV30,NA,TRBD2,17,CAWSVGVGTSGLNEQFF,TGTGCCTGGAGTGTCGGGGTTGGAACTAGCGGGCTCAATGAGCAGTTCTTC
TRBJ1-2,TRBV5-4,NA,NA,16,CASSLGFQGGSYGYTF,TGTGCCAGCAGCTTGGGGTTTCAGGGTGGGAGCTATGGCTACACCTTC
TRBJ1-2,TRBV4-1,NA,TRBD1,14,CASSHVRDRMGYTF,TGCGCCAGCAGCCATGTCCGGGACAGAATGGGTTACACCTTC
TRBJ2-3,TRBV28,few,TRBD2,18,CASTQVGLAGGDTDTQYF,TGTGCCAGCACCCAGGTCGGACTAGCGGGAGGCGACACAGATACGCAGTATTTT
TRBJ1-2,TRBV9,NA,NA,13,CASSVVGADGYTF,TGTGCCAGCAGCGTAGTAGGGGCGGACGGCTACACCTTC
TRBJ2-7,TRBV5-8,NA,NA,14,CASSLYRAADEQYF,TGTGCCAGCAGCTTGTACAGGGCAGCGGACGAGCAGTACTTC
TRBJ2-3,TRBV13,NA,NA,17,CASFGNPGDARGDTQYF,TGTGCCAGCTTCGGGAATCCGGGGGATGCCCGCGGGGATACGCAGTATTTT
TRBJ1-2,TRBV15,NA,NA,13,CATSSPGGSGYTF,TGTGCCACCAGCAGCCCCGGGGGGAGTGGCTACACCTTC